Below, 13 T cell receptor beta chains from the same sample are listed, as sequenced in a study of T cell responses to AZD1222 COVID-19 vaccine. Profiling relied on immunoSEQ multiplex PCR, and the TCRdb table lists in-frame clones only, not all of them. The table records 150,000 to 180,000 clones, about 88% of them present only once. This sample comprised peripheral blood, obtained on day 0 of AZD1222 vaccination. All receptors derive from an adult in good health.

J is TRBJ1-3 and V is TRBV19; unclear D gene. CDR1 and CDR2 (germline): LNHDA, SQIVND (reference sequence). The CDR3 sequence is 15 residues long. Trimming took 5 bases from V and 0 from J, leaving 11 bases between them. CDR3 in amino acids: CASSETASSGNTIYF. In DNA form, the CDR3 reads TGTGCCAGTAGTGAGACGGCCTCCTCTGGAAACACCATATATTTT.

This chain links TRBV5-4 with TRBJ2-7; D unclear. Per the germline V gene, CDR1 is SGHNT and CDR2 is YYREEE (reference sequence). There are 13 residues in the CDR3. The V end was cut by 0 bases, the J end by 1 base, with 5 bases between. This chain's CDR3 is CASSLDRSYEQYF. DNA of the CDR3: TGTGCCAGCAGCTTGGACCGTTCCTACGAGCAGTACTTC.

This clone was picked up a small number of times. This chain's CDR3 is CASSPGWGSNEQFF. CDR3 nucleotides: TGTGCCAGCAGTCCGGGGTGGGGGTCGAATGAGCAGTTCTTC. The rearrangement joins TRBV6-5 to TRBJ2-1, with D perhaps assigned TRBD1 or TRBD2 (5 bases each). Trimming cost V 5 bases and J 7 bases, with 15 bases left between them. The CDR3 length is 14 residues. The germline V gene has CDR1 MNHEY and CDR2 SVGAGI.

The chain is built from TRBV7-9 and TRBJ2-7; unclear D gene. V shed 3 bases and J shed 5 bases, with 5 bases lying between them. CDR3 length: 11 amino acids. The germline V gene has CDR1 SEHNR and CDR2 FQNEAQ (reference sequence). This chain's CDR3 is CASSFQDEQYF. In DNA, the CDR3 is TGTGCCAGCAGCTTCCAGGACGAGCAGTACTTC.

The chain links TRBV14 to TRBJ2-7, with D unclear. V gave up 0 bases and J gave up 3 bases, with 15 bases separating them. Germline-derived CDR1 and CDR2 are SGHDN and FVKESK. The CDR3 totals 16 residues. Here the CDR3 reads CASSQDARFPIYEQYF. The CDR3 nucleotides are TGTGCCAGCAGCCAAGATGCAAGGTTTCCTATCTACGAGCAGTACTTC.

The rearrangement joins TRBV18 to TRBJ2-2; D might be TRBD2 (5 bases). V shed 3 bases and J shed 0 bases, with 11 bases lying between them. This CDR3 comprises 16 residues. CDR1 is KGHSH and CDR2 is LQKENI in the germline V gene. The CDR3, as DNA: TGTGCCAGCTCACCTTGGACTGCATCGAACACCGGGGAGCTGTTTTTT. Translation: CASSPWTASNTGELFF.

This clone was seen only once. The gene calls are TRBV9 and TRBJ1-5; D unresolved. Trimming removed 0 bases at V and 4 bases at J, with 8 bases between. The CDR3 sequence is 14 residues long. CDR1 and CDR2 from the germline V gene are SGDLS and YYNGEE. CDR3 nucleotide sequence: TGTGCCAGCAGCGTAGGGGCACAAAATCAGCCCCAGCATTTT. Protein sequence: CASSVGAQNQPQHF.

The chain combines TRBV9 with TRBJ1-3; 7 positions match TRBD1. This CDR3 spans 15 amino acids. Trimming removed 0 bases from V and 2 bases from J; junction bases left unmatched: 2. The germline V gene encodes CDR1 SGDLS and CDR2 YYNGEE. The CDR3 sequence is CASSVGQGAGNTIYF. Here the CDR3 DNA reads TGTGCCAGCAGCGTAGGGCAGGGGGCTGGAAACACCATATATTTT. The full variable domain, its missing parts supplied by reference TRBV9 and TRBJ1-3, is DSGVTQTPKHLITATGQRVTLRCSPRSGDLSVYWYQQSLDQGLQFLIQYYNGEERAKGNILERFSAQQFPDLHSELNLSSLELGDSALYFCASSVGQGAGNTIYFGEGSWLTVV.

This chain joins TRBV18 and TRBJ1-6; D ambiguous. The V end was cut by 5 bases, the J end by 0 bases, with 8 bases between. The germline V gene has CDR1 KGHSH and CDR2 LQKENI. The CDR3 runs 15 residues. The CDR3 is CASSEVSSYNSPLHF. CDR3 nucleotide sequence: TGTGCCAGCTCAGAGGTGAGCTCCTATAATTCACCCCTCCACTTT.

The rearrangement links TRBV7-3 to TRBJ2-2; D possibly corresponds to TRBD1 (6 bases). The CDR3 is made up of 16 amino acids. Trimming cost V 5 bases and J 6 bases, with 19 bases left between them. Germline CDR1 reads SGHTA; CDR2 reads FQGTGA. CDR3 in amino acids: CASSPSGTPLAGELFF. The CDR3 nucleotides read TGTGCCAGCAGCCCCTCCGGGACACCGCTCGCCGGGGAGCTGTTTTTT.

This sequence joins TRBV11-3 and TRBJ2-1; 8 nucleotides match TRBD2. Losses at the gene ends were 2 bases for V and 4 bases for J; bases not matched to a gene: 4. Germline V gene data show CDR1 as SGHNT and CDR2 as YENEEA. This CDR3 spans 15 amino acids. The CDR3 sequence: CASSLSSGSYNEQFF. The CDR3 DNA follows: TGTGCCAGCAGCTTATCAAGCGGGAGTTACAATGAGCAGTTCTTC.

This chain joins TRBV7-2 and TRBJ1-1; D perhaps matches TRBD1 (6 bases). There are 16 residues in the CDR3. Germline-derived CDR1 and CDR2 are SGHTA and FQGNSA. Trimming removed 4 bases from V and 0 bases from J, with 15 bases in between. The CDR3 is CASSYRQDPMNTEAFF. CDR3 coding DNA: TGTGCCAGCAGCTATAGACAGGACCCTATGAACACTGAAGCTTTCTTT.

This clone occurred once. V and J are TRBV5-1 and TRBJ2-5; no clear D. This CDR3 has 14 amino acids. Germline V gene lookup returns CDR1 SGHRS and CDR2 YFSETQ. Trimming shortened V by 0 bases and J by 1 base, and 7 bases separated the two germline ends. In DNA, the CDR3 is TGCGCCAGCAGCTTGGGTCCCACCCAAGAGACCCAGTACTTC. Translating it yields CASSLGPTQETQYF.